One sample yielded the 32 T cell receptor beta chains listed below, sequenced in a study of blood T cells in healthy people across ages (dated by TCRdb to between 2015 and 2016). Libraries came from 5' RACE. The sequencing machine was an Illumina HiSeq 2500. A second PCR of 7 to 11 cycles was run with a J-beta primer mix and a sample-barcoded 5' primer. TCRdb ran its own pipeline on the public reads, namely fastp trimming at Q25 and MiXCR clone calling, and kept in-frame beta chains. Identical CDR3 proteins give one entry, which carries the most common genes and DNA. Recorded for this sample are hundreds of thousands of distinct CDR3 sequences; 58% of them occurred a single time. The leading ten clones occupy 22% of the sample. The specimen was blood. These receptors originate from a man aged 30-40 years in good health.

The J gene is TRBJ1-6, the V gene TRBV21-1. TRBV21-1 is marked as a pseudogene. The CDR3 has 17 residues. CDR3 DNA sequence: TGTGCCAGCAGCAAACCTAGCCTTGGCCCCTATAATTCACCCCTCCACTTT. This encodes CASSKPSLGPYNSPLHF.

The chain links TRBV7-2 to TRBJ2-4; no clear D gene. In germline, CDR1 is SGHTA, CDR2 FQGNSA. The V end was cut by 2 bases, the J end by 11 bases, with 7 bases between. The CDR3 covers 11 residues. Here the CDR3 reads CASSLQYVQYF. DNA for the CDR3: TGTGCCAGCAGCTTACAGTACGTTCAGTACTTC.

The genes are TRBV28 and TRBJ2-1; TRBD2 agrees at 11 bases. The V segment lost 1 base and the J segment 10 bases; nucleotides outside the gene matches: 9. CDR3 length: 16 residues. CDR1 and CDR2 from the germline V gene are MDHEN and SYDVKM. The CDR3 bases are TGTGCCAGCAGTTTATTCTCTAGCGGGAGGTTCGGGGAGCAGTTCTTC. Its translation is CASSLFSSGRFGEQFF.

This clonotype was seen a few times. The chain combines TRBV20-1 with TRBJ2-1, with 7 bases identical to TRBD2. Trimming at V came to 3 bases and at J to 15 bases, leaving 8 bases not matched to a gene. Germline values: CDR1 DFQATT, CDR2 SNEGSKA (reference sequence). This CDR3 spans 11 amino acids. The CDR3 DNA follows: TGCAGTGCTAGTGGGAGGGCCATTCGGTTCTTC. It yields the protein CSASGRAIRFF.

This clonotype appeared a few times. DNA of the CDR3: TGTGCCAGCACCGCTCAGGGATACTATGGCTACACCTTC. Protein product: CASTAQGYYGYTF. The chain couples TRBV5-6 to TRBJ1-2, with D possibly TRBD1 on 5 matching bases. CDR3 size: 13 residues. CDR1 and CDR2 (germline): SGHDT, YYEEEE. V was pared by 6 bases and J by 3 bases, with 12 bases between. Using reference TRBV5-6 and TRBJ1-2 for the parts outside the CDR3, the full variable domain is DAGVTQSPTHLIKTRGQQVTLRCSPKSGHDTVSWYQQALGQGPQFIFQYYEEEERQRGNFPDRFSGHQFPNYSSELNVNALLLGDSALYLCASTAQGYYGYTFGSGTRLTVV.

The chain uses TRBV2 and TRBJ1-4; 9 positions match TRBD1. V shed 6 bases, J shed 5 bases, and the junction held 7 bases outside the gene matches. The CDR3 is made up of 15 amino acids. Germline loops: CDR1 SNHLY, CDR2 FYNNEI. CDR3 sequence reads: CASRAFGTGNEKLFF. As DNA, the CDR3 is TGTGCCAGCAGGGCTTTCGGGACAGGGAATGAAAAACTGTTTTTT.

V is TRBV6-2 or TRBV6-3 and J is TRBJ2-7; D possibly corresponds to TRBD2 (6 bases). V lost 6 bases and J 5 bases, leaving 14 bases between the germline ends. This CDR3 spans 13 amino acids. Germline V gene sequence: CDR1 MNHEY, CDR2 SVGEGT. CDR3 in amino acids: CASRLTSSDEQYF. The CDR3 DNA is TGTGCCAGCAGACTGACTAGTAGTGACGAGCAGTACTTC.

This chain uses TRBV12-3 or TRBV12-4 with TRBJ1-5; maybe TRBD1 (6 bases). V was shortened by 0 bases and J by 2 bases, with 11 bases between the two germline ends. There are 16 residues in the CDR3. The CDR3 DNA sequence: TGTGCCAGCAGTTTAGCCCAGGGGAAGGGCAATCAGCCCCAGCATTTT. It specifies CASSLAQGKGNQPQHF.

The CDR3 spells CASSIRTVADGYTF. CDR3 in DNA: TGTGCCAGTAGTATCCGGACAGTGGCGGACGGCTACACCTTC. The chain couples TRBV19 to TRBJ1-2; TRBD1 is a possible D gene (6 bases). Per germline, CDR1 LNHDA and CDR2 SQIVND (reference sequence). The V gene lost 3 bases and the J gene lost 8 bases, with 16 bases spanning the gap. This CDR3 contains 14 residues. Using reference TRBV19 and TRBJ1-2 for the parts outside the CDR3, the full variable domain is DGGITQSPKYLFRKEGQNVTLSCEQNLNHDAMYWYRQDPGQGLRLIYYSQIVNDFQKGDIAEGYSVSREKKESFPLTVTSAQKNPTAFYLCASSIRTVADGYTFGSGTRLTVV.

The rearrangement links TRBV6-1 to TRBJ2-7; 7 positions match TRBD1. CDR1 is MNHNS, CDR2 SASEGT, per germline. V was pared by 0 bases and J by 3 bases, with 8 bases of the junction left unmatched. This CDR3 has 16 amino acids. The CDR3 DNA sequence: TGTGCCAGCAGTGAAGCGCGGACAGGTCAGAACTACGAGCAGTACTTC. This sequence encodes CASSEARTGQNYEQYF.

The rearrangement links TRBV5-1 to TRBJ1-2; 7 bases are a match to TRBD1. Germline V gives CDR1 SGHRS, CDR2 YFSETQ. V lost 3 bases to trimming and J lost 10 bases; unmatched junction nucleotides: 6. The CDR3 is 12 amino acids. In DNA, the CDR3 is TGCGCCAGCAGCTCGGACAGGCTGACCTACACCTTC. This encodes CASSSDRLTYTF.

This clonotype was found a few times. The V and J genes are TRBV29-1 and TRBJ2-6; D perhaps matches TRBD1 (6 bases). Trimming left V 6 bases short and J 0 bases short, with 9 bases between. This CDR3 has 14 amino acids. Germline values: CDR1 SQVTM, CDR2 ANQGSEA. The CDR3 protein is CSVGQSSGANVLTF. The CDR3 coding sequence is TGCAGCGTCGGACAGTCCTCTGGGGCCAACGTCCTGACTTTC.

The rearrangement joins TRBV7-6 to TRBJ2-6, with D unresolved. The germline CDR1 and CDR2 sequences are SGHVS and FNYEAQ. CDR3 length equals 15 residues. V was cut by 5 bases and J by 0 bases, with 8 bases left in between. The CDR3 here is CASSEDYSGANVLTF. Here the CDR3 DNA reads TGTGCCAGCAGCGAGGATTACTCTGGGGCCAACGTCCTGACTTTC.

This chain links TRBV29-1 with TRBJ1-2; TRBD1 matches at 8 bases. Losses at the gene ends were 4 bases for V and 2 bases for J; bases not matched to a gene: 3. Germline V gene lookup returns CDR1 SQVTM and CDR2 ANQGSEA. This CDR3 contains 13 residues. The CDR3 spells CSVGTGSNYGYTF. The CDR3 DNA reads TGCAGCGTTGGGACAGGGTCGAACTATGGCTACACCTTC.

This sequence joins TRBV2 and TRBJ2-5; D tentatively reads TRBD1 or TRBD2 (6 bases each). The J call may be wrong; the DNA end is better matched by TRBJ2-7. The CDR3 is 13 residues long. Germline CDR1 is SNHLY and CDR2 is FYNNEI. CDR3: CASREGEAYEQYF. The CDR3 coding sequence is TGTGCCAGCAGAGAGGGGGAGGCCTACGAGCAGTACTTC.

The rearrangement joins TRBV6-6 to TRBJ1-4; TRBD1 matches at 11 bases. The ends lost 7 bases at V and 5 bases at J; junction bases unmatched: 6. Germline CDR1 MNHNY, CDR2 SVGAGI (reference sequence). The CDR3 runs 15 residues. CDR3: CASTPGTGGNEKLFF. The CDR3 DNA reads TGTGCCAGCACCCCAGGGACAGGGGGGAATGAAAAACTGTTTTTT.

This chain uses TRBV4-3 with TRBJ1-2; TRBD1 aligns across 7 bases. CDR1 is LGHNA and CDR2 is YSLEER in the germline V gene. V lost 0 bases, J lost 5 bases, and 12 bases stayed unmatched. This CDR3 is 17 amino acids long. The CDR3 bases are TGCGCCAGCAGCCAAGATTATGTTGGGCAGGGGGTATATGGCTACACCTTC. It translates to CASSQDYVGQGVYGYTF.

V gene TRBV19 combines with J gene TRBJ1-1; TRBD1 is a possible D gene (5 bases). The CDR3 totals 13 residues. Germline V gene data show CDR1 as LNHDA and CDR2 as SQIVND (reference sequence). V was trimmed by 3 bases and J by 5 bases, leaving 10 bases between them. DNA of the CDR3: TGTGCCAGTAGTATTTACGACAGAACTGAAGCTTTCTTT. This codes for CASSIYDRTEAFF.

The rearrangement joins TRBV15 to TRBJ2-1; no clear D. CDR1 is LNHNV and CDR2 is YYDKDF in the germline V gene (reference sequence). V was cut by 1 base and J by 10 bases, with 14 bases left in between. The CDR3 extends over 14 amino acids. The CDR3: CATSRGQMDGEQFF. The CDR3 region has the DNA TGTGCCACCAGCAGAGGTCAGATGGACGGAGAGCAGTTCTTC. Full variable domain (rest looked up from reference TRBV15 and TRBJ2-1): DAMVIQNPRYQVTQFGKPVTLSCSQTLNHNVMYWYQQKSSQAPKLLFHYYDKDFNNEADTPDNFQSRRPNTSFCFLDIRSPGLGDTAMYLCATSRGQMDGEQFFGPGTRLTVL.

DNA of the CDR3: TGTGCCAGCAGCTTAGCGTACGGGCACGGGGAGCAGTACTTC. As protein: CASSLAYGHGEQYF. V and J are TRBV7-9 and TRBJ2-4, with D possibly being TRBD2 (5 bases). The CDR3 is 14 amino acids. Germline V gene sequence: CDR1 SEHNR, CDR2 FQNEAQ (reference sequence). V gave up 0 bases and J gave up 13 bases, with 16 bases separating them.

A remark on this clonotype: Since no conserved phenylalanine or tryptophan closes the CDR3, a read error is the likely cause. The chain uses TRBV20-1 and TRBJ1-2; D is undetermined. This CDR3 spans 10 amino acids. V gave up 5 bases and J gave up 5 bases, with 6 bases separating them. Germline V CDR1 and CDR2: DFQATT, SNEGSKA (reference sequence). The chain's CDR3 is CSALGYGYTL. The CDR3 region has the DNA TGCAGTGCTCTCGGGTATGGCTACACCCTC.

The CDR3: CASSKPRQGEGSPLHF. The CDR3 DNA reads as TGTGCCAGCAGCAAACCCAGACAGGGTGAGGGATCACCCCTCCACTTT. The chain employs TRBV21-1 and TRBJ1-6; the table's D call TRBD1 went unverified against the DNA. TRBV21-1 is a pseudogene. The CDR3 has 16 residues.

V usage is TRBV6-1 and J usage is TRBJ2-3; 8 nucleotides line up with TRBD2. Germline values: CDR1 MNHNS, CDR2 SASEGT. J gave up 4 bases and V 4 bases, and 10 bases lay outside the gene matches. The CDR3 has 16 residues. This chain's CDR3 is CASSALYSGVADTQYF. In nucleotides, the CDR3 is TGTGCCAGCAGTGCCCTTTATAGCGGGGTCGCAGATACGCAGTATTTT.

The J gene is TRBJ2-5, the V gene TRBV11-2; a possible D gene is TRBD2 (5 bases). CDR3 length: 15 residues. Between the trimmed V and J ends, which lost 3 bases and 3 bases, there was a span of 14 bases. Germline CDR1 SGHAT, CDR2 FQNNGV. CDR3 sequence: CASSFRTGIKETQYF. In DNA, the CDR3 is TGTGCCAGCAGCTTCCGGACGGGGATCAAAGAGACCCAGTACTTC.

This sequence joins TRBV20-1 and TRBJ1-1; D uncertain. The CDR3 sequence is 13 residues long. V was clipped by 0 bases and J by 0 bases, with 5 bases between them. Germline values: CDR1 DFQATT, CDR2 SNEGSKA (reference sequence). For the CDR3, the DNA is TGCAGTGCTAGAGAGGACCTGAACACTGAAGCTTTCTTT. Amino acid sequence: CSAREDLNTEAFF.

The J gene is TRBJ2-1, the V gene TRBV10-3; TRBD2 might be the D (5 bases). The CDR3 sequence is 15 residues long. Looked up from germline, CDR1 is ENHRY and CDR2 is SYGVKD. V was cut by 7 bases and J by 2 bases, with 15 bases left in between. The CDR3 DNA is TGTGCCATCAAAAATTCGAGGGTACCCTACAATGAGCAGTTCTTC. Translated, it gives CAIKNSRVPYNEQFF.

This chain links TRBV5-1 with TRBJ2-1, with 7 nucleotides matching TRBD2. CDR3 size: 14 residues. V shed 4 bases, J shed 6 bases, and the junction held 7 bases outside the gene matches. Germline loops: CDR1 SGHRS, CDR2 YFSETQ. CDR3 region: CASSTLVAGNEQFF. CDR3 nucleotides: TGCGCCAGCAGCACATTGGTAGCGGGCAATGAGCAGTTCTTC.

The V and J genes are TRBV20-1 and TRBJ2-2; TRBD1 agrees at 10 bases. V dropped 5 bases and J dropped 4; count of bases not matched to a gene: 22. Germline V CDR1 and CDR2: DFQATT, SNEGSKA (reference sequence). The CDR3 extends over 20 amino acids. CDR3 residues: CSAPALRLTGGVLCTGELFF. The CDR3 region has the DNA TGCAGTGCTCCCGCCCTACGTCTGACAGGGGGCGTTTTGTGCACCGGGGAGCTGTTTTTT.

The gene calls are TRBV7-2 and TRBJ2-4; the D gene is possibly TRBD1 (6 bases). Between the trimmed V and J ends, which lost 2 bases and 15 bases, there was a span of 20 bases. Germline loops: CDR1 SGHTA, CDR2 FQGNSA. The CDR3 runs to 14 residues. The CDR3 region has the DNA TGTGCCAGCAGCTTATCCGGACAGTTCTACGAGCGGTACTTC. Translation gives CASSLSGQFYERYF.

J is TRBJ2-1 and V is TRBV6-1; TRBD2 matches at 10 bases. The germline CDR1 and CDR2 sequences are MNHNS and SASEGT. This CDR3 is built from 15 residues. V dropped 4 bases and J dropped 8; count of bases not matched to a gene: 8. The CDR3 loop is CASSVLAGEEDEQFF. CDR3 DNA: TGTGCCAGCAGTGTCCTAGCGGGAGAAGAGGATGAGCAGTTCTTC.

The chain is built from TRBV6-4 and TRBJ2-6; D might be TRBD1 (7 bases). This CDR3 spans 16 amino acids. V was pared by 3 bases and J by 0 bases, with 9 bases between. Looked up from germline, CDR1 is MRHNA and CDR2 is SNTAGT. In DNA, the CDR3 is TGTGCCAGCAGTGAGCAGGGGGGCTCTGGGGCCAACGTCCTGACTTTC. It translates to CASSEQGGSGANVLTF.

A note on this clonotype: At one of its ends the junction is not consistent with the germline gene, which may arise from a read error. The rearrangement links TRBV10-1 to TRBJ2-3; D remains unclear. CDR1 is WNHNN, CDR2 SYGVQD, per germline (reference sequence). This CDR3 is built from 12 residues. DNA of the CDR3: TGCGCCGGCAGTAATGACGGAGATACGCAGTATTTT. Translated: CAGSNDGDTQYF.